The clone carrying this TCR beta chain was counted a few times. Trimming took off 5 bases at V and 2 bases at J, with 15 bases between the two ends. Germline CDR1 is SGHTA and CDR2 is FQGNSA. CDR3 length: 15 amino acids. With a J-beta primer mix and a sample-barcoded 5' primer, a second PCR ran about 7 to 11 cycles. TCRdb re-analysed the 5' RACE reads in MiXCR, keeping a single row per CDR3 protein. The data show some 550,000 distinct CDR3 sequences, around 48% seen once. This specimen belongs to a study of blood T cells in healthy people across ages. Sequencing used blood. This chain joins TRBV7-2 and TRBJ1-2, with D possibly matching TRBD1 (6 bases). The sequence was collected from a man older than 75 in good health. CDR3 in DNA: TGTGCCAGCAGCCGACGAGGGGGGGAAAACTATGGCTACACCTTC. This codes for CASSRRGGENYGYTF. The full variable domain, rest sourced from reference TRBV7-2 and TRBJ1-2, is GAGVSQSPSNKVTEKGKDVELRCDPISGHTALYWYRQSLGQGLEFLIYFQGNSAPDKSGLPSDRFSAERTGGSVSTLTIQRTQQEDSAVYLCASSRRGGENYGYTFGSGTRLTVV.